Listed below are T cell receptor beta chains from one sample, sequenced in a study of early T cells in non-severe SARS-CoV-2 infection. TCRdb reprocessed the 5' RACE reads with MiXCR, giving one entry per CDR3 protein. The table lists tens of thousands of distinct CDR3 sequences, 5.6% of them singletons. Sequenced input: whole blood. Receptors originate from an adult who was a healthcare worker with PCR-confirmed SARS-CoV-2 infection or an uninfected control (not recorded which). CDR3s leave out the opening cysteine and the closing phenylalanine or tryptophan. The order of the fields is D gene, V gene, J gene, CDR3 protein. The D gene is left open where the match is weak.

D: .
V: TRBV7-2
J: TRBJ2-3
CDR3: ASSWAGGANTDTQY

D: .
V: TRBV20-1
J: TRBJ2-7
CDR3: SAGQGLNYEQY

D: .
V: TRBV19
J: TRBJ2-5
CDR3: ASSIVSDPGTQY

D: .
V: TRBV5-1
J: TRBJ2-7
CDR3: ASSLEGRIYEQY

D: .
V: TRBV29-1
J: TRBJ2-2
CDR3: SVVLQGWGELF

D: .
V: TRBV5-4
J: TRBJ2-3
CDR3: ASSYPPQGDTQY

D: .
V: TRBV20-1
J: TRBJ2-5
CDR3: STTRAGGRLGETQY

D: .
V: TRBV29-1
J: TRBJ2-7
CDR3: SVENRDRHEQY

D: .
V: TRBV5-1
J: TRBJ2-6
CDR3: ASREGRASGANVLT

D: .
V: TRBV6-2/TRBV6-3
J: TRBJ2-6
CDR3: ASSYPDAHSGANVLT

D: .
V: TRBV9
J: TRBJ2-1
CDR3: ASSLDGLSSYNEQF

D: .
V: TRBV12-3/TRBV12-4
J: TRBJ1-5
CDR3: ASSLRQGRQPQH

D: .
V: TRBV19
J: TRBJ2-1
CDR3: ASSIRGHSLGDEQF

D: .
V: TRBV13
J: TRBJ1-6
CDR3: ASSIKNSPLH

D: TRBD2
V: TRBV19
J: TRBJ2-1
CDR3: ASSTHLAGGSNEQF

D: TRBD1
V: TRBV5-1
J: TRBJ1-4
CDR3: ASSFSPPDRVGEKLF

D: .
V: TRBV15
J: TRBJ1-5
CDR3: ATSRGLEAQH

D: TRBD1
V: TRBV20-1
J: TRBJ1-5
CDR3: SASGTEIYQPQH

D: .
V: TRBV30
J: TRBJ1-1
CDR3: AWSPDESEAF

D: .
V: TRBV12-3/TRBV12-4
J: TRBJ2-2
CDR3: ASSQFRDNTGTGELF

D: .
V: TRBV7-9
J: TRBJ1-5
CDR3: ASSLAGVGQPQH

D: TRBD2
V: TRBV9
J: TRBJ2-2
CDR3: ASSETSGPNTGELF

D: TRBD1
V: TRBV23-1
J: TRBJ1-5
CDR3: ASSQSEGARFGSNQPQH

D: .
V: TRBV3-1
J: TRBJ2-2
CDR3: ASSHRDGTGELF

D: .
V: TRBV7-3
J: TRBJ1-6
CDR3: ASSLGPINSPLH

D: .
V: TRBV11-3
J: TRBJ2-1
CDR3: ASSLWGADNEQF

D: .
V: TRBV5-4
J: TRBJ1-6
CDR3: ASSGGPGGSPLH

D: TRBD1
V: TRBV4-1
J: TRBJ2-7
CDR3: ASSLGQVSSYEQY

D: .
V: TRBV7-9
J: TRBJ1-1
CDR3: ASSLEAGASAF

D: .
V: TRBV6-6
J: TRBJ2-6
CDR3: ASNWGSGANVLT

D: TRBD1
V: TRBV12-3/TRBV12-4
J: TRBJ1-1
CDR3: ASSTRGYGTEYMNTEAF

D: .
V: TRBV6-2/TRBV6-3
J: TRBJ2-1
CDR3: ASTQTRSSYNEQF

D: .
V: TRBV5-1
J: TRBJ1-5
CDR3: ASRDNQPQH

D: TRBD1
V: TRBV4-1
J: TRBJ1-5
CDR3: ASSQGQGSHQPQH

D: .
V: TRBV11-2
J: TRBJ2-7
CDR3: ASSLGDIGPY

D: .
V: TRBV7-2
J: TRBJ2-7
CDR3: ASSPFGLEKDEQY

D: TRBD1
V: TRBV6-1
J: TRBJ1-4
CDR3: ASIKGQGWEKLF

D: .
V: TRBV3-1
J: TRBJ1-5
CDR3: ASSPGRSNQPQH

D: TRBD2
V: TRBV20-1
J: TRBJ2-3
CDR3: SAPLGLADTQY

D: .
V: TRBV5-1
J: TRBJ2-2
CDR3: ASSLRPDTGELF

D: .
V: TRBV14
J: TRBJ2-5
CDR3: ASSQDNRNQETQY

D: .
V: TRBV12-3/TRBV12-4
J: TRBJ1-3
CDR3: ASSHNRDSGNTIY

D: .
V: TRBV18
J: TRBJ1-3
CDR3: ASSPASSGNTIY

D: TRBD2
V: TRBV5-4
J: TRBJ2-1
CDR3: ASSRDYSFNEQF

D: .
V: TRBV30
J: TRBJ1-2
CDR3: AWSTGFGDGYT

D: .
V: TRBV29-1
J: TRBJ2-1
CDR3: SVRSPWRGANEQF